Listed here are 10 T cell receptor beta chains from one sample, sequenced in a study of T-cell memory formation after mild COVID-19. Each CDR3 protein gets one entry after TCRdb re-called the 5' RACE reads with MiXCR. In the table there are fewer than 700,000 distinct CDR3 sequences, roughly 21% of which are singletons. Sequencing was done on a sample of PBMCs or a T cell subset sorted from them (not recorded which). The receptors were gathered from an adult woman who had mild COVID-19 (a few samples of this study predate the infection). Cell type and time point are not known.

This clonotype showed up just a few times. The chain recombines TRBV4-2 with TRBJ2-5, with D maybe TRBD2 (5 bases). Deletions cut 0 bases from V and 4 bases from J, with 9 bases between. This CDR3 is 14 amino acids long. From germline, CDR1 is LGHNA and CDR2 YNFKEQ. CDR3 sequence (DNA): TGTGCCAGCAGCCAAGAGCGGACTTCAGAGACCCAGTACTTC. Amino acids: CASSQERTSETQYF.

This clonotype was detected only a few times. The rearrangement links TRBV25-1 to TRBJ1-1; no firm D call. This CDR3 is built from 12 residues. V lost 6 bases and J lost 4, with 9 bases in between. Germline V lookup: CDR1 MGHDK, CDR2 SYGVNS. CDR3: CASRESGTEAFF. The CDR3 nucleotides read TGTGCCAGCAGGGAGAGTGGCACTGAAGCTTTCTTT.

The CDR3 nucleotides are TGTGCCAGCAGTGGCGTGATCAGTAGCAATCAGCCCCAGCATTTT. Amino acid sequence: CASSGVISSNQPQHF. The chain joins TRBV2 to TRBJ1-5; D unclear. The CDR3 is 15 residues long. The germline gives CDR1 SNHLY, CDR2 FYNNEI. V shed 4 bases and J shed 0 bases, with 10 bases lying between them. Full variable domain (rest looked up from reference TRBV2 and TRBJ1-5): EPEVTQTPSHQVTQMGQEVILRCVPISNHLYFYWYRQILGQKVEFLVSFYNNEISEKSEIFDDQFSVERPDGSNFTLKIRSTKLEDSAMYFCASSGVISSNQPQHFGDGTRLSIL.

This chain joins TRBV20-1 and TRBJ2-7; 7 bases are shared with TRBD2. Looked up from germline, CDR1 is DFQATT and CDR2 is SNEGSKA (reference sequence). The CDR3 contains 12 residues. Trimming took 3 bases from V and 5 from J; bases not matched to a gene: 4. The CDR3: CSASGRTHEQYF. The CDR3 region has the DNA TGCAGTGCTAGCGGGAGGACCCACGAGCAGTACTTC.

This clonotype has a handful of counts. The chain carries TRBV7-8 and TRBJ2-5, with 14 bases identical to TRBD2. CDR1 and CDR2 from the germline V gene are SGHVS and FQNEAQ. V lost 5 bases and J lost 2; bases outside the gene matches: 7. The CDR3 covers 17 residues. Here the CDR3 DNA reads TGTGCCAGCAGCGGCAGGACTAGCGGGAGGTTACAAGAGACCCAGTACTTC. Residues: CASSGRTSGRLQETQYF.

The gene calls are TRBV7-9 and TRBJ1-1; D is uncertain. This CDR3 comprises 13 residues. Germline V CDR1 and CDR2: SEHNR, FQNEAQ (reference sequence). Trimming left V 5 bases short and J 2 bases short, with 9 bases between. The CDR3: CASSHGFNTEAFF. The CDR3 DNA reads as TGTGCCAGCAGCCATGGATTTAACACTGAAGCTTTCTTT.

V gene TRBV18 combines with J gene TRBJ2-3; possible D gene TRBD2, 6 bases. V lost 2 bases to trimming and J lost 2 bases, with 11 bases between them. Germline-derived CDR1 and CDR2 are KGHSH and LQKENI. This CDR3 contains 15 residues. CDR3 nucleotides: TGTGCCAGCTCACCAAGACTAGGGGCCACAGATACGCAGTATTTT. This codes for CASSPRLGATDTQYF. The full variable domain, rest sourced from reference TRBV18 and TRBJ2-3, is NAGVMQNPRHLVRRRGQEARLRCSPMKGHSHVYWYRQLPEEGLKFMVYLQKENIIDESGMPKERFSAEFPKEGPSILRIQQVVRGDSAAYFCASSPRLGATDTQYFGPGTRLTVL.

This clonotype was seen only a few times. V is TRBV20-1 and J is TRBJ2-3; 7 bases agree with TRBD2. CDR3 size: 14 residues. Losses at the gene ends were 4 bases for V and 2 bases for J; bases not matched to a gene: 6. Germline V gene sequence: CDR1 DFQATT, CDR2 SNEGSKA (reference sequence). The CDR3 spells CSAISGTTTDTQYF. The CDR3 DNA reads as TGCAGTGCTATCTCCGGGACTACCACAGATACGCAGTATTTT.

This clonotype has more than one count but fewer than ten. This sequence joins TRBV19 and TRBJ1-1, with unresolved D. The V gene's germline CDR1 is LNHDA and CDR2 SQIVND (reference sequence). This CDR3 has 13 residues. Trimming removed 5 bases at V and 3 bases at J, with 10 bases between. CDR3 protein: CASSLVAHTEAFF. DNA for the CDR3: TGTGCCAGTAGTTTGGTGGCCCACACTGAAGCTTTCTTT.

The sample holds a few counts of this clonotype. Here the CDR3 reads CASSVDRGKNQPQHF. CDR3 nucleotide sequence: TGTGCCAGTAGTGTGGACAGGGGCAAGAATCAGCCCCAGCATTTT. The J gene is TRBJ1-5, the V gene TRBV19; 9 nucleotides line up with TRBD1. After removal of 5 bases from V and 4 bases from J, the junction contained 6 bases not matched to a gene. The CDR3 consists of 15 residues. Germline V gene data show CDR1 as LNHDA and CDR2 as SQIVND (reference sequence). The variable domain in full, completed from reference TRBV19 and TRBJ1-5, reads DGGITQSPKYLFRKEGQNVTLSCEQNLNHDAMYWYRQDPGQGLRLIYYSQIVNDFQKGDIAEGYSVSREKKESFPLTVTSAQKNPTAFYLCASSVDRGKNQPQHFGDGTRLSIL.